Following are 29 T cell receptor beta chains from one sample sequenced in a study of beta chain features in type 1 diabetes. General observations from the study: Within each of all four CD4+ subsets, Type 1 diabetes patients had TCRB CDR3s that were moderately but significantly shorter.

These receptors are not linked to any known antigen. Of the isolated RNA, all was reverse transcribed, and so the sequenced material was expressed TCRB transcripts. TCRdb's copy holds only in-frame clones and misses some; the assay was immunoSEQ multiplex PCR. The sample shows 550,000 to 850,000 clones, under 15% of them seen only once. Sequencing input: naive CD4+ T cells from blood. The source is a man aged 18 to 29 with type 1 diabetes.

There are a few counts of this clone. V usage is TRBV19 and J usage is TRBJ2-3; D ambiguous. The germline gives CDR1 LNHDA, CDR2 SQIVND (reference sequence). Trimming left V 10 bases short and J 4 bases short, with 18 bases between. The CDR3 covers 14 residues. CDR3 residues: CATGVLEDPDTQYF. The CDR3 coding sequence is TGTGCCACTGGGGTATTAGAGGATCCAGATACGCAGTATTTT.

This clone occurred a few times. The chain is built from TRBV6-5 and TRBJ1-5, with a tentative D call TRBD1 (5 bases). From germline, CDR1 is MNHEY and CDR2 SVGAGI. Trimming shortened V by 2 bases and J by 9 bases, and 17 bases separated the two germline ends. CDR3 length equals 15 residues. The CDR3 nucleotides are TGTGCCAGCAGTTACAAAGGGGACGGGGGATGGCCCCAGCATTTT. Translation: CASSYKGDGGWPQHF.

The sample holds a few counts of this clone. The chain combines TRBV5-1 with TRBJ1-1; unclear D gene. CDR3 size: 15 residues. V was clipped by 5 bases and J by 2 bases, with 16 bases between them. Germline loops: CDR1 SGHRS, CDR2 YFSETQ. The CDR3 DNA reads as TGCGCCAGCAGGGTCCTGAGCGCGCTCAACACTGAAGCTTTCTTT. Protein: CASRVLSALNTEAFF.

J is TRBJ1-1 and V is TRBV6-1; 9 positions agree with TRBD1. The CDR3 covers 15 residues. Germline V gene lookup returns CDR1 MNHNS and CDR2 SASEGT. With V trimmed by 6 bases and J by 7 bases, 12 bases remained unmatched. CDR3 sequence: CASSAGTGRLSEAFF. CDR3 DNA sequence: TGTGCCAGCAGCGCCGGGACAGGGAGGTTGAGTGAAGCTTTCTTT.

This clone has just a few counts. V gene TRBV7-8 combines with J gene TRBJ1-1; 9 positions match TRBD1. The germline V gene encodes CDR1 SGHVS and CDR2 FQNEAQ. Trimming at V came to 2 bases and at J to 3 bases, leaving 7 bases not matched to a gene. The CDR3 has 16 residues. Written as DNA, the CDR3 is TGTGCCAGCAGCTTAAACCCTCGGGACAGGGACACTGAAGCTTTCTTT. Its protein product is CASSLNPRDRDTEAFF.

The chain couples TRBV28 to TRBJ1-2, with a possible D match to TRBD1 (6 bases). Trimming left V 9 bases short and J 0 bases short, with 11 bases between. This CDR3 contains 13 residues. In germline, CDR1 is MDHEN, CDR2 SYDVKM. The chain's CDR3 is CASWTESNYGYTF. In DNA, the CDR3 is TGTGCCAGTTGGACAGAATCTAACTATGGCTACACCTTC.

This chain links TRBV10-3 with TRBJ2-1; D is perhaps TRBD2 (7 bases). Germline V gene sequence: CDR1 ENHRY, CDR2 SYGVKD. The CDR3 totals 15 residues. Trimming shortened V by 4 bases and J by 2 bases, and 12 bases separated the two germline ends. In nucleotides, the CDR3 is TGTGCCATCAGTGTGGGGGGGCCGACCTACAATGAGCAGTTCTTC. Translation: CAISVGGPTYNEQFF.

The chain has TRBV29-1 and TRBJ1-1, with D uncertain. The germline V gene encodes CDR1 SQVTM and CDR2 ANQGSEA. The CDR3 sequence is 14 residues long. V was pared by 1 base and J by 3 bases, with 12 bases between. CDR3 residues: CSVEVSGRYTEAFF. The DNA of the CDR3 is TGCAGCGTTGAAGTAAGCGGCAGGTACACTGAAGCTTTCTTT.

The V and J genes are TRBV19 and TRBJ2-1; 8 bases are a match to TRBD1. Per germline, CDR1 LNHDA and CDR2 SQIVND (reference sequence). CDR3 length: 12 amino acids. Trimming at V came to 5 bases and at J to 8 bases, leaving 2 bases not matched to a gene. DNA of the CDR3: TGTGCCAGTAGTTCAGGGGGCTATGAGCAGTTCTTC. This sequence encodes CASSSGGYEQFF.

This clone was observed at least ten times. The chain joins TRBV28 to TRBJ2-4, with D possibly matching TRBD1 (5 bases). CDR3 size: 13 residues. Trimming cost V 6 bases and J 9 bases, with 15 bases left between them. The germline gives CDR1 MDHEN, CDR2 SYDVKM. The CDR3 DNA reads as TGTGCCAGCAGCTTAATGACAGCCGGCATTCAGTACTTC. Amino acids: CASSLMTAGIQYF. Using reference TRBV28 and TRBJ2-4 for the parts outside the CDR3, the full variable domain is DVKVTQSSRYLVKRTGEKVFLECVQDMDHENMFWYRQDPGLGLRLIYFSYDVKMKEKGDIPEGYSVSREKKERFSLILESASTNQTSMYLCASSLMTAGIQYFGAGTRLSVL.

With regard to this clone: At the DNA level, this CDR3 is encoded by other sequences in the same sample as well. The chain uses TRBV25-1 and TRBJ2-5; 8 bases fit TRBD2. CDR1 and CDR2 from the germline V gene are MGHDK and SYGVNS. The CDR3 covers 12 residues. The J segment lost 5 bases and the V segment lost 7 bases, leaving 3 bases of the junction unmatched. DNA of the CDR3: TGTGCCAGCAACGGCGGGGGGGAGACCCAGTACTTC. Translation gives CASNGGGETQYF. The whole variable domain, filled in from reference TRBV25-1 and TRBJ2-5, reads EADIYQTPRYLVIGTGKKITLECSQTMGHDKMYWYQQDPGMELHLIHYSYGVNSTEKGDLSSESTVSRIRTEHFPLTLESARPSHTSQYLCASNGGGETQYFGPGTRLLVL.

Concerning this clone: A much larger clonotype is one base distant, so this may be a read error. The chain uses TRBV6-5 and TRBJ2-5; D is unclear. Per germline, CDR1 MNHEY and CDR2 SVGAGI. The CDR3 loop spans 11 amino acids. Trimming removed 4 bases at V and 4 bases at J, with 4 bases between. For the CDR3, the DNA is TGTGCCAGCAGTTCGGGAGAGACCCAGTACTTC. Its translation: CASSSGETQYF.

There are a few counts of this clone. The V call is TRBV13, the J call TRBJ1-3; 7 bases fit TRBD1. Trimming removed 5 bases from V and 8 bases from J; junction bases left unmatched: 12. The germline CDR1 and CDR2 sequences are PRHDT and FYEKMQ (reference sequence). There are 15 residues in the CDR3. This chain's CDR3 is CASSVTGASSHTIYF. The CDR3 nucleotides read TGTGCCAGCAGCGTTACAGGGGCTTCATCGCACACCATATATTTT.

The V gene is TRBV5-1, the J gene TRBJ2-2; D perhaps matches TRBD1 (6 bases). Germline V gene data show CDR1 as SGHRS and CDR2 as YFSETQ. The CDR3 contains 15 residues. V was shortened by 6 bases and J by 0 bases, with 12 bases between the two germline ends. The CDR3 nucleotides are TGCGCCAGCACCTCAGGGGCCCCGAACACCGGGGAGCTGTTTTTT. Amino acid sequence: CASTSGAPNTGELFF.

This clone was detected only a few times. The V call is TRBV18, the J call TRBJ1-5; unclear D gene. The CDR3 runs to 15 residues. The V and J ends lost 4 bases and 0 bases respectively, with 10 bases between them. CDR1 is KGHSH, CDR2 LQKENI, per germline. DNA for the CDR3: TGTGCCAGCTCACGAGTCGTCAATAGCAATCAGCCCCAGCATTTT. Residues: CASSRVVNSNQPQHF.

The chain joins TRBV18 to TRBJ2-7, with D perhaps matching TRBD2 (5 bases). With 6 bases removed from V and 3 bases from J, the gap between germline ends came to 12 bases. This CDR3 contains 13 residues. Germline lookup yields CDR1 KGHSH and CDR2 LQKENI. This chain's CDR3 is CASSTGGFYEQYF. The CDR3 DNA follows: TGTGCCAGCTCGACCGGAGGCTTCTACGAGCAGTACTTC.

This chain links TRBV6-1 with TRBJ1-2; a weak D match, TRBD1 (6 bases). The germline CDR1 and CDR2 sequences are MNHNS and SASEGT. The CDR3 sequence is 15 residues long. V was cut by 6 bases and J by 7 bases, with 21 bases left in between. DNA of the CDR3: TGTGCCAGCAGGTTAAACTTACAGGGATCTGGTGGCTACACCTTC. This encodes CASRLNLQGSGGYTF.

This clone was counted a few times. V usage is TRBV6-1 and J usage is TRBJ2-1; the D gene is possibly TRBD1 (6 bases). This CDR3 is built from 14 residues. V was trimmed by 3 bases and J by 9 bases, leaving 15 bases between them. Germline V gene sequence: CDR1 MNHNS, CDR2 SASEGT. The CDR3 protein is CASSDLNRESEQFF. In DNA, the CDR3 is TGTGCCAGCAGTGACCTCAACAGGGAAAGTGAGCAGTTCTTC.

CDR3 loop: CASSVGGGPNQPQHF. CDR3 nucleotide sequence: TGTGCCAGCAGCGTAGGAGGGGGCCCTAATCAGCCCCAGCATTTT. The chain combines TRBV9 with TRBJ1-5; 7 bases line up with TRBD1. Germline V gene lookup returns CDR1 SGDLS and CDR2 YYNGEE. With 0 bases clipped from V and 4 bases from J, the junction kept 4 bases outside the gene matches. The CDR3 is 15 amino acids.

The chain couples TRBV6-5 to TRBJ2-3; D tentatively reads TRBD1 or TRBD2 (5 bases each). The CDR3 is 15 amino acids. Germline values: CDR1 MNHEY, CDR2 SVGAGI. V lost 3 bases to trimming and J lost 4 bases, with 14 bases between them. The CDR3, as DNA: TGTGCCAGCAGTTATGACGTTGGGGGTCCAGATACGCAGTATTTT. It yields the protein CASSYDVGGPDTQYF.

The rearrangement uses TRBV6-6 and TRBJ2-7; D is unclear. V gave up 8 bases and J gave up 0 bases, with 8 bases separating them. This CDR3 has 12 amino acids. Germline loops: CDR1 MNHNY, CDR2 SVGAGI (reference sequence). The CDR3 sequence is CASGWNSYEQYF. The CDR3 DNA reads TGTGCCAGCGGATGGAACTCCTACGAGCAGTACTTC.

This clone was counted a few times. This sequence joins TRBV9 and TRBJ2-3, with TRBD1 matching over 7 bases. The V gene's germline CDR1 is SGDLS and CDR2 YYNGEE. The CDR3 loop spans 16 amino acids. Trimming took 3 bases from V and 4 from J; bases not matched to a gene: 11. The CDR3 DNA follows: TGTGCCAGCAGCGCCAGACAGGGAATGGTGGCAGATACGCAGTATTTT. It yields the protein CASSARQGMVADTQYF.

This clone showed up just a few times. V gene TRBV9 combines with J gene TRBJ2-1; 13 bases are a match to TRBD2. This CDR3 is 17 amino acids long. J lost 0 bases, V lost 3 bases, and 3 bases had no gene match. Germline V lookup: CDR1 SGDLS, CDR2 YYNGEE. The chain's CDR3 is CASSERTSGSSYNEQFF. DNA for the CDR3: TGTGCCAGCAGCGAAAGGACTAGCGGGAGCTCCTACAATGAGCAGTTCTTC.

This clone has just a few counts. The gene calls are TRBV15 and TRBJ2-4; D gene uncertain. The CDR3 is 12 amino acids. Germline V gives CDR1 LNHNV, CDR2 YYDKDF (reference sequence). The V end was cut by 3 bases, the J end by 12 bases, with 12 bases between. This CDR3 reads CATSSFPNTQYF. The CDR3 DNA reads as TGTGCCACCAGCAGCTTCCCTAATACTCAGTACTTC.

In regard to this clone: This sample includes further DNA sequences coding for the same CDR3. The chain has TRBV30 and TRBJ2-5; no firm D call. CDR1 and CDR2 from the germline V gene are GTSNPN and SVGIG (reference sequence). CDR3 length: 11 amino acids. Trimming took 2 bases from V and 5 from J, leaving 6 bases between them. In DNA, the CDR3 is TGTGCCTGGAGTTTAGGCGAGACCCAGTACTTC. This codes for CAWSLGETQYF.

This clone came up a few times. This chain joins TRBV19 and TRBJ1-5, with a weak D call TRBD1 (5 bases). V lost 8 bases and J lost 0, with 14 bases in between. Germline CDR1 LNHDA, CDR2 SQIVND (reference sequence). The CDR3 sequence is 15 residues long. The CDR3 here is CASGTHFNSNQPQHF. In DNA, the CDR3 is TGTGCCAGTGGGACTCATTTCAATAGCAATCAGCCCCAGCATTTT.

The chain joins TRBV2 to TRBJ2-7, with 7 bases fitting TRBD2. Losses at the gene ends were 0 bases for V and 1 base for J; bases not matched to a gene: 3. Germline values: CDR1 SNHLY, CDR2 FYNNEI. The CDR3 extends over 15 amino acids. The CDR3 DNA sequence: TGTGCCAGCAGTGAAGCCGCCGGGGGGTCCTACGAGCAGTACTTC. This codes for CASSEAAGGSYEQYF. Variable domain in full (rest from reference TRBV2 and TRBJ2-7): EPEVTQTPSHQVTQMGQEVILRCVPISNHLYFYWYRQILGQKVEFLVSFYNNEISEKSEIFDDQFSVERPDGSNFTLKIRSTKLEDSAMYFCASSEAAGGSYEQYFGPGTRLTVT.

This clone has only a few counts. The chain recombines TRBV6-5 with TRBJ2-7; D not certain. Trimming removed 11 bases from V and 0 bases from J, with 17 bases in between. The CDR3 is made up of 14 amino acids. Germline CDR1 reads MNHEY; CDR2 reads SVGAGI. CDR3 bases: TGTGCCGCAGCTATTTCACCGAGCTCCTACGAGCAGTACTTC. This sequence encodes CAAAISPSSYEQYF.

There are a few counts of this clone. V gene TRBV7-9 combines with J gene TRBJ1-1; D uncertain. V shed 5 bases and J shed 7 bases, with 17 bases lying between them. The germline gives CDR1 SEHNR, CDR2 FQNEAQ (reference sequence). The CDR3 is 14 amino acids. CDR3 sequence (DNA): TGTGCCAGCAGCCTGCCCGCCCTCATGGTTGAAGCTTTCTTT. Protein: CASSLPALMVEAFF. Drawing the rest from reference TRBV7-9 and TRBJ1-1, the complete variable domain is DTGVSQNPRHKITKRGQNVTFRCDPISEHNRLYWYRQTLGQGPEFLTYFQNEAQLEKSRLLSDRFSAERPKGSFSTLEIQRTEQGDSAMYLCASSLPALMVEAFFGQGTRLTVV.